This TCR beta chain was documented in a study of cytomegalovirus exposure and HLA in healthy donors. Study background: Across 350 to 500 genotyped donors, about 81% landed in the Caucasian-associated ancestry cluster.

General observations from the study: Reports credit the classifier with highly specific, highly sensitive diagnosis of cytomegalovirus status.

About this clone: Its specificity is not known. One junction end does not reproduce the germline sequence, and a read error may be involved.

CDR1 is MGHRA, CDR2 YSYEKL, per germline. The CDR3 is made up of 14 amino acids. PCR was performed using 60 Vbeta and 13 Jbeta primers. Sequenced by immunoSEQ multiplex PCR; TCRdb stores in-frame clones only, minus some. The table has 85,000 to 130,000 clones, about four fifths seen once. The clonotype was recovered from a female donor in good health and CMV-seropositive. This rearrangement joins TRBV4-1 to TRBJ1-2, with D perhaps matching TRBD1 (5 bases). The sample taken for sequencing was PBMCs. CDR3 bases: TGCGCCAGCAGCCCGGGGTGGGGCACGGATAAGGGAGGCTTC. It encodes CASSPGWGTDKGGF.